The 11 T cell receptor beta chains below come from one sample, sequenced in a study of blood T cells in healthy people across ages. Sample-barcoded 5' priming and a J-beta primer mix drove a second PCR of roughly 6 to 12 cycles. TCRdb used MiXCR to reprocess the 5' RACE reads, holding one entry per CDR3 protein. The sample contains roughly 410,000 distinct CDR3 sequences, 52% of which appear only once. The specimen was blood. Every receptor here comes from a man in his sixties in good health.

This clonotype was picked up many times. This chain joins TRBV29-1 and TRBJ2-1; D not resolved. Germline V lookup: CDR1 SQVTM, CDR2 ANQGSEA. The V gene lost 4 bases and the J gene lost 5 bases, with 9 bases spanning the gap. The CDR3 is 12 amino acids. CDR3 coding DNA: TGCAGCGTTGGCCCCCCGAACAATGAGCAGTTCTTC. This encodes CSVGPPNNEQFF.

This chain links TRBV4-3 with TRBJ2-5; no firm D call. V dropped 9 bases and J dropped 3 bases, with 14 bases sitting between them. This CDR3 contains 13 residues. Germline V CDR1 and CDR2: LGHNA, YSLEER. CDR3 protein: CARTSQMKETQYF. The CDR3 DNA reads TGCGCCAGGACTTCTCAAATGAAAGAGACCCAGTACTTC.

This chain links TRBV30 with TRBJ2-3; 13 positions match TRBD2. Germline trimming cut 1 base from V and 2 bases from J; bases unmatched to any gene: 3. Germline CDR1 GTSNPN, CDR2 SVGIG (reference sequence). The CDR3 has 16 residues. The CDR3 nucleotides are TGTGCCTGGAGTGCGGGACTAGCGGGGTTCACAGATACGCAGTATTTT. Its translation is CAWSAGLAGFTDTQYF. The full variable domain, in which reference TRBV30 and TRBJ2-3 provide the parts outside the CDR3, is SQTIHQWPATLVQPVGSPLSLECTVEGTSNPNLYWYRQAAGRGLQLLFYSVGIGQISSEVPQNLSASRPQDRQFILSSKKLLLSDSGFYLCAWSAGLAGFTDTQYFGPGTRLTVL.

This clonotype was picked up a small number of times. This rearrangement joins TRBV7-2 to TRBJ2-7, with 9 bases that match TRBD1. V lost 5 bases, J lost 5 bases, and 1 base stayed unmatched. The germline gives CDR1 SGHTA, CDR2 FQGNSA. CDR3 size: 12 residues. In DNA, the CDR3 is TGTGCCAGCAGCAGGACAGGGGACGAGCAGTACTTC. It codes for CASSRTGDEQYF. The variable domain in full, with the rest retrieved from reference TRBV7-2 and TRBJ2-7, is GAGVSQSPSNKVTEKGKDVELRCDPISGHTALYWYRQSLGQGLEFLIYFQGNSAPDKSGLPSDRFSAERTGGSVSTLTIQRTQQEDSAVYLCASSRTGDEQYFGPGTRLTVT.

The chain is built from TRBV6-1 and TRBJ1-2; no reliable D call. CDR1 is MNHNS, CDR2 SASEGT, per germline. The CDR3 covers 17 residues. V lost 5 bases and J lost 4, with 23 bases in between. The DNA for the CDR3 is TGTGCCAGCAGTTGGAAGGCTTCCAGTAGATCCCTCTATGGCTACACCTTC. Residues: CASSWKASSRSLYGYTF.

The V gene is TRBV5-1, the J gene TRBJ2-7; D perhaps matches TRBD1 (6 bases). Looked up from germline, CDR1 is SGHRS and CDR2 is YFSETQ. V dropped 4 bases and J dropped 7 bases, with 21 bases sitting between them. The CDR3 contains 15 residues. The CDR3 DNA sequence: TGCGCCAGCAGCCTGGACCCGCCAAGGGACAATGAGCAGTACTTC. The encoded protein is CASSLDPPRDNEQYF.

This clonotype occurred a few times. The chain carries TRBV13 and TRBJ1-5, with 11 bases identical to TRBD1. After removal of 4 bases from V and 6 bases from J, the junction contained 5 bases not matched to a gene. The CDR3 is 15 residues long. Germline values: CDR1 PRHDT, CDR2 FYEKMQ (reference sequence). CDR3 in DNA: TGTGCCAGCAGCTACGGACAGGGGGCGGTTCAGCCCCAGCATTTT. The encoded protein is CASSYGQGAVQPQHF.

This chain connects TRBV12-3 or TRBV12-4 to TRBJ2-3; 11 bases align to TRBD2. V was pared by 6 bases and J by 8 bases, with 22 bases of the junction left unmatched. CDR3 length: 19 residues. DNA of the CDR3: TGTGCCAGCAGCCCTCCCGCATTCCTACTAGCGGGGGCCGGAGGTACGCAGTATTTT. Protein product: CASSPPAFLLAGAGGTQYF.

V is TRBV20-1 and J is TRBJ1-1; D remains unclear. The germline CDR1 and CDR2 sequences are DFQATT and SNEGSKA (reference sequence). Trimming removed 3 bases at V and 0 bases at J, with 8 bases between. The CDR3 is made up of 13 amino acids. CDR3 in DNA: TGCAGTGCTAGTAGGGCTCTGAACACTGAAGCTTTCTTT. Translated: CSASRALNTEAFF.

This clonotype occurred once. This CDR3 reads CASSEGTTDTQYF. As DNA, the CDR3 is TGCGCCAGCAGCGAAGGGACGACAGATACGCAGTATTTT. The chain couples TRBV5-1 to TRBJ2-3; D is tentatively TRBD1 or TRBD2 (5 bases each). The V gene lost 4 bases and the J gene lost 3 bases, with 9 bases spanning the gap. The CDR3 extends over 13 amino acids. Germline CDR1 is SGHRS and CDR2 is YFSETQ.

J is TRBJ2-5 and V is TRBV5-1; 7 nucleotides align to TRBD1. The CDR3 covers 17 residues. The germline V gene has CDR1 SGHRS and CDR2 YFSETQ. Losses at the gene ends were 4 bases for V and 1 base for J; bases not matched to a gene: 13. In nucleotides, the CDR3 is TGCGCCAGCAGCGGACCACGACAGGGTCTGGGCCAAGAGACCCAGTACTTC. Translating gives CASSGPRQGLGQETQYF.